This TCR beta chain was captured in a study of blood T cell repertoires in COVID-19. Study-wide background: COVID-19 samples collected from the United States, Italy and Spain covered acute and convalescent phases. Sample material is recorded as cDNA or gDNA derived from T cells, B-cell-depleted T cells, or PBMCs.

After removal of 5 bases from V and 2 bases from J, the junction contained 7 bases not matched to a gene. Germline assignment: CDR1 SGHVS and CDR2 FQNEAQ. The CDR3 length is 17 residues. Source study methods: For nucleated cells, counts were estimated from reference gene primer amplification. The protocol was immunoSEQ multiplex PCR, while the TCRdb copy is restricted to in-frame clones and leaves out a portion. For V, J and clone size, that table is used; D and trimming come from the DNA. The repertoire consists of about 51,000 clones, with about 86% occurring once and the leading ten covering 1% to 1.5%.

The source is a man between 60 and 70 years old with acute or convalescent COVID-19. V usage is TRBV7-8 and J usage is TRBJ2-5; TRBD2 matches at 14 bases. The sequencing sample was made of peripheral blood. The CDR3 nucleotides are TGTGCCAGCAGCCCGGGGACTAGCGGGGGTTCACAAGAGACCCAGTACTTC. Amino acid sequence: CASSPGTSGGSQETQYF. Full variable domain (remainder filled in from reference TRBV7-8 and TRBJ2-5): GAGVSQSPRYKVAKRGQDVALRCDPISGHVSLFWYQQALGQGPEFLTYFQNEAQLDKSGLPSDRFFAERPEGSVSTLKIQRTQQEDSAVYLCASSPGTSGGSQETQYFGPGTRLLVL.